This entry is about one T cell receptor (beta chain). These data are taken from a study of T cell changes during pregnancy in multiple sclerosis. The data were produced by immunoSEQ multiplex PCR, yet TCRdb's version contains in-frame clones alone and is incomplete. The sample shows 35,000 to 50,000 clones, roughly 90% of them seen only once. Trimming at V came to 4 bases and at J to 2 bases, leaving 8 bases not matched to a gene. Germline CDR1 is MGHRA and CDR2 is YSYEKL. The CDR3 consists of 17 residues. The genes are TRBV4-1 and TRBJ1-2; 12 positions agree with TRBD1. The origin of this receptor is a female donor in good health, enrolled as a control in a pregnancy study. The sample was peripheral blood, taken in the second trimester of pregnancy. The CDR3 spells CASSPRDRGHFNYGYTF. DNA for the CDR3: TGCGCCAGCAGCCCTCGGGACAGGGGGCACTTCAACTATGGCTACACCTTC.